A single sample gave rise to the 22 T cell receptor beta chains below, sequenced in a study of cytotoxic CD8 clonotypes in ibrutinib-treated CLL. Profiled with immunoSEQ multiplex PCR; TCRdb holds only in-frame clones, not every one. The sample consists of some 150,000 clones, around 80% of them appearing once. The specimen comprised PBMCs, sampled after 36 months of ibrutinib treatment. These TCRs come from a human donor with chronic lymphocytic leukemia.

This chain links TRBV2 with TRBJ1-2; no clear D. Germline CDR1 SNHLY, CDR2 FYNNEI. The CDR3 has 14 amino acids. V lost 4 bases, J lost 4 bases, and 13 bases lay in between. CDR3: CASSGVSRIYGYTF. CDR3 bases: TGTGCCAGCAGTGGGGTCAGCAGAATCTATGGCTACACCTTC.

V gene TRBV19 combines with J gene TRBJ2-1, with TRBD2 matching 8 bases. V gave up 3 bases and J gave up 0 bases; unmatched junction bases: 1. The CDR3 has 15 residues. Germline V gene sequence: CDR1 LNHDA, CDR2 SQIVND (reference sequence). The CDR3 protein is CASSMSGSSYNEQFF. The DNA for the CDR3 is TGTGCCAGTAGTATGAGCGGGAGCTCCTACAATGAGCAGTTCTTC.

The chain is built from TRBV5-1 and TRBJ2-2; TRBD1 matches 7 bases. V trimming: 4 bases; J trimming: 1 base; junction bases outside the gene matches: 4. Per germline, CDR1 SGHRS and CDR2 YFSETQ. This CDR3 spans 15 amino acids. CDR3 in DNA: TGCGCCAGCAGCATCCGACAGGGGAACACCGGGGAGCTGTTTTTT. This sequence encodes CASSIRQGNTGELFF.

The chain combines TRBV10-2 with TRBJ1-2; 9 nucleotides match TRBD1. Germline CDR1 WSHSY, CDR2 SAAADI. V lost 9 bases, J lost 8 bases, and 10 bases stayed unmatched. CDR3 length equals 13 residues. As DNA, the CDR3 is TGCGCCAGTCTTCCGGGACAGGGCAGCGGCTACACCTTC. Translation gives CASLPGQGSGYTF.

J is TRBJ2-2 and V is TRBV10-3; D remains ambiguous. Germline loops: CDR1 ENHRY, CDR2 SYGVKD. The ends were cut back, 3 bases at V and 4 bases at J, with 9 bases in the middle. The CDR3 is 14 residues long. CDR3 loop: CAISESRSTGELFF. The DNA of the CDR3 is TGTGCCATCAGTGAATCTAGGTCCACCGGGGAGCTGTTTTTT.

V and J are TRBV4-1 and TRBJ2-3, with a weak D call TRBD1 (6 bases). There are 15 residues in the CDR3. V gave up 0 bases and J gave up 10 bases, with 17 bases separating them. Germline V lookup: CDR1 MGHRA, CDR2 YSYEKL. CDR3 in DNA: TGCGCCAGCAGCCAAGAGTCCATAGTGAACAGGGCGCAGTATTTT. Translation: CASSQESIVNRAQYF.

This clone was recorded a few times. Written as DNA, the CDR3 is TGTGCCAGCAGCTGGACAGGGCATGGCTACACCTTC. Its protein product is CASSWTGHGYTF. This chain uses TRBV5-8 with TRBJ1-2; 8 positions agree with TRBD1. CDR1 SGHTS and CDR2 YDEGEE come from the germline V gene. The ends lost 3 bases at V and 6 bases at J; junction bases unmatched: 1. CDR3 length: 12 residues.

The chain couples TRBV7-6 to TRBJ2-7; 13 bases are a match to TRBD2. This CDR3 comprises 15 residues. Looked up from germline, CDR1 is SGHVS and CDR2 is FNYEAQ. Unmatched junction bases numbered 7, after V lost 5 bases and J lost 6 bases. Here the CDR3 DNA reads TGTGCCAGCAGCGCAATACTAGCGGGAGGGCGCGAGCAGTACTTC. Protein: CASSAILAGGREQYF.

The rearrangement joins TRBV27 to TRBJ2-3; tentative D call: TRBD1 (5 bases). Germline V gene sequence: CDR1 MNHEY, CDR2 SMNVEV (reference sequence). The V end lost 3 bases, the J end lost 1 base, and 11 bases lay between the germline ends. The CDR3 is 15 residues long. The CDR3 loop reads CASSFSVRGTDTQYF. In DNA, the CDR3 is TGTGCCAGCAGTTTTTCAGTCAGGGGCACAGATACGCAGTATTTT.

The genes are TRBV30 and TRBJ1-2, with 9 bases lining up with TRBD1. Germline CDR1 and CDR2: GTSNPN and SVGIG (reference sequence). This CDR3 is built from 13 residues. The V gene end was trimmed by 1 base and the J gene end by 8 bases; junction bases not matched to a gene: 5. CDR3 loop: CAWSGGQGGGYTF. CDR3 bases: TGTGCCTGGAGTGGGGGACAGGGCGGAGGCTACACCTTC.

The chain has TRBV29-1 and TRBJ1-2; D gene unclear. Germline CDR1 reads SQVTM; CDR2 reads ANQGSEA. The CDR3 has 14 residues. V was cut by 4 bases and J by 7 bases, with 19 bases left in between. The CDR3 bases are TGCAGCGTTGTAGGGCGAATGACCACCGGTGGCTACACCTTC. This encodes CSVVGRMTTGGYTF.

This clone was found a few times. The chain joins TRBV19 to TRBJ1-5, with 8 bases matching TRBD1. Trimming removed 6 bases from V and 0 bases from J; junction bases left unmatched: 4. This CDR3 contains 15 residues. Germline CDR1 is LNHDA and CDR2 is SQIVND (reference sequence). The CDR3 protein is CASSGQGVSNQPQHF. The CDR3 nucleotides are TGTGCCAGTAGCGGACAGGGCGTTAGCAATCAGCCCCAGCATTTT. The complete variable domain, with remaining parts taken from reference TRBV19 and TRBJ1-5, reads DGGITQSPKYLFRKEGQNVTLSCEQNLNHDAMYWYRQDPGQGLRLIYYSQIVNDFQKGDIAEGYSVSREKKESFPLTVTSAQKNPTAFYLCASSGQGVSNQPQHFGDGTRLSIL.

This chain joins TRBV19 and TRBJ2-1; 8 bases align to TRBD2. The CDR3 runs to 15 residues. Trimming removed 5 bases from V and 2 bases from J; junction bases left unmatched: 5. From germline, CDR1 is LNHDA and CDR2 SQIVND (reference sequence). The CDR3 spells CASSGTSGAYNEQFF. In DNA, the CDR3 is TGTGCCAGTAGTGGAACTAGCGGAGCCTACAATGAGCAGTTCTTC.

This chain links TRBV10-1 with TRBJ1-5; no clear D. CDR3 length: 12 amino acids. Trimming removed 3 bases at V and 6 bases at J, with 6 bases between. Germline loops: CDR1 WNHNN, CDR2 SYGVQD (reference sequence). CDR3 sequence: CASSEGIQPQHF. The CDR3 nucleotides are TGCGCCAGCAGTGAAGGTATTCAGCCCCAGCATTTT.

The V and J genes are TRBV9 and TRBJ2-5; possibly TRBD1 or TRBD2 for D (6 bases each). The CDR3 has 13 amino acids. The V end was cut by 0 bases, the J end by 5 bases, with 8 bases between. Germline values: CDR1 SGDLS, CDR2 YYNGEE. The DNA for the CDR3 is TGTGCCAGCAGCGTAGGGAGGGGGGAGACCCAGTACTTC. Translated: CASSVGRGETQYF.

CDR3 sequence (DNA): TGTGCCAGCAGTTCCCGGACCCGGGCCTACGAGCAGTACTTC. As protein: CASSSRTRAYEQYF. The chain has TRBV6-5 and TRBJ2-7; D unresolved. Germline V gene lookup returns CDR1 MNHEY and CDR2 SVGAGI. Trimming removed 4 bases at V and 2 bases at J, with 12 bases between. CDR3 size: 14 residues.

Here the CDR3 reads CASSIVAGGAYEQYF. The CDR3 bases are TGCGCCAGCAGCATAGTAGCGGGCGGAGCCTACGAGCAGTACTTC. V and J are TRBV5-1 and TRBJ2-7, with 7 bases lining up with TRBD2. CDR1 SGHRS and CDR2 YFSETQ come from the germline V gene. The V and J ends lost 4 bases and 2 bases, in that order; junction bases with no gene match: 9. CDR3 size: 15 residues.

This clone has just a few counts. This chain uses TRBV5-1 with TRBJ1-5; TRBD1 matches 9 bases. After removal of 5 bases from V and 2 bases from J, the junction contained 2 bases not matched to a gene. The CDR3 covers 14 residues. The germline V gene encodes CDR1 SGHRS and CDR2 YFSETQ. CDR3 nucleotide sequence: TGCGCCAGCAGTCGGACAGGGGGCAATCAGCCCCAGCATTTT. Translating it yields CASSRTGGNQPQHF. Full variable domain (rest looked up from reference TRBV5-1 and TRBJ1-5): KAGVTQTPRYLIKTRGQQVTLSCSPISGHRSVSWYQQTPGQGLQFLFEYFSETQRNKGNFPGRFSGRQFSNSRSEMNVSTLELGDSALYLCASSRTGGNQPQHFGDGTRLSIL.

The gene calls are TRBV5-1 and TRBJ2-1; no clear D gene. CDR3 length: 16 residues. V was pared by 6 bases and J by 0 bases, with 16 bases between. Germline CDR1 and CDR2: SGHRS and YFSETQ. The CDR3 bases are TGCGCCAGCAATCCCGCTTCTAAGAGCTCCTACAATGAGCAGTTCTTC. Translation: CASNPASKSSYNEQFF.

The gene calls are TRBV11-3 and TRBJ1-1, with 7 nucleotides matching TRBD1. V dropped 4 bases and J dropped 1; count of bases not matched to a gene: 9. Germline V gene sequence: CDR1 SGHNT, CDR2 YENEEA. CDR3 length: 16 residues. The CDR3 protein is CASSSNRGQKNTEAFF. In nucleotides, the CDR3 is TGTGCCAGCAGCTCCAACCGGGGACAGAAGAACACTGAAGCTTTCTTT.

The chain employs TRBV6-5 and TRBJ1-1; D gene uncertain. Trimming shortened V by 3 bases and J by 4 bases, and 9 bases separated the two germline ends. Germline CDR1 MNHEY, CDR2 SVGAGI. The CDR3 contains 13 residues. The CDR3 DNA follows: TGTGCCAGCAGTTATCACCAAGGCACTGAAGCTTTCTTT. This codes for CASSYHQGTEAFF.

This chain uses TRBV7-8 with TRBJ2-7; TRBD2 agrees at 7 bases. This CDR3 comprises 15 residues. V was clipped by 5 bases and J by 4 bases; unmatched bases: 11. In germline, CDR1 is SGHVS, CDR2 FQNEAQ. The CDR3 nucleotides are TGTGCCAGCAGCACGGAGCGGGGCAGGGCTTACGAGCAGTACTTC. The encoded protein is CASSTERGRAYEQYF. Complete variable domain (other parts from reference TRBV7-8 and TRBJ2-7): GAGVSQSPRYKVAKRGQDVALRCDPISGHVSLFWYQQALGQGPEFLTYFQNEAQLDKSGLPSDRFFAERPEGSVSTLKIQRTQQEDSAVYLCASSTERGRAYEQYFGPGTRLTVT.